These T cell receptor beta chains were read from a single sample in a study of T cells in Graves' hyperthyroidism and ophthalmopathy. MiXCR, run by TCRdb on the multiplex PCR reads, gives a single entry per CDR3 protein. The table lists 600,000 or so distinct CDR3 sequences, more than 14% of them singletons. The source material was blood. Receptors originate from a woman aged 45 to 65 with Graves' ophthalmopathy. The CDR3 runs from the conserved cysteine through the conserved F or W. The D gene is left open where the match is weak. Some rows mark clone size as missing; the rest say once, few, many or name a class of expanded clone.

V gene: TRBV27
D gene: -
clone size: -
J gene: TRBJ2-5
CDR3 protein: CASSLYVTQYF
CDR3 DNA: TGTGCCAGCAGTTTATATGTGACCCAGTACTTC

V gene: TRBV6-2/TRBV6-3
D gene: TRBD1
clone size: many
J gene: TRBJ2-2
CDR3 protein: CASSSRDRGDTGELFF
CDR3 DNA: TGTGCCAGCAGTTCCCGAGACAGGGGGGACACCGGGGAGCTGTTTTTT

V gene: TRBV5-6
D gene: TRBD1
clone size: few
J gene: TRBJ2-1
CDR3 protein: CASSLAGQGLNEQFF
CDR3 DNA: TGTGCCAGCAGCTTGGCGGGACAGGGGCTCAATGAGCAGTTCTTC

V gene: TRBV12-3/TRBV12-4
D gene: TRBD2
clone size: -
J gene: TRBJ2-1
CDR3 protein: CASRGRGGQRTYNEQFF
CDR3 DNA: TGTGCCAGCAGGGGTCGGGGGGGCCAGCGGACCTACAATGAGCAGTTCTTC

V gene: TRBV6-2/TRBV6-3
D gene: TRBD1
clone size: many
J gene: TRBJ2-7
CDR3 protein: CASSSEDREYSYEQYF
CDR3 DNA: TGTGCCAGCAGTTCCGAGGACAGGGAATATTCCTACGAGCAGTACTTC

V gene: TRBV27
D gene: -
clone size: many
J gene: TRBJ1-1
CDR3 protein: CASSLMRGKRGAEAFF
CDR3 DNA: TGTGCCAGCAGTTTGATGAGGGGGAAAAGGGGTGCTGAAGCTTTCTTT

V gene: TRBV6-1
D gene: TRBD2
clone size: many
J gene: TRBJ2-7
CDR3 protein: CASRGYSGRDYEQYF
CDR3 DNA: TGTGCCAGCAGGGGGTATAGCGGGAGGGACTACGAGCAGTACTTC

V gene: TRBV5-8
D gene: TRBD2
clone size: few
J gene: TRBJ2-3
CDR3 protein: CASSSILAGGIDTQYF
CDR3 DNA: TGTGCCAGCAGCTCCATACTAGCGGGAGGGATAGATACGCAGTATTTT

V gene: TRBV12-3/TRBV12-4
D gene: TRBD2
clone size: many
J gene: TRBJ2-3
CDR3 protein: CATTWTSGSADTQYF
CDR3 DNA: TGTGCCACTACCTGGACTAGCGGGAGTGCAGATACGCAGTATTTT

V gene: TRBV7-2
D gene: -
clone size: many
J gene: TRBJ1-5
CDR3 protein: CASSLSASNQPQHF
CDR3 DNA: TGTGCCAGCAGCTTATCAGCGAGCAATCAGCCCCAGCATTTT

V gene: TRBV20-1
D gene: TRBD1
clone size: few
J gene: TRBJ1-6
CDR3 protein: CSATGTGDSPLHF
CDR3 DNA: TGCAGTGCAACCGGGACAGGGGATTCACCCCTCCACTTT

V gene: TRBV5-1
D gene: TRBD1
clone size: many
J gene: TRBJ1-1
CDR3 protein: CASSTQGESTEAFF
CDR3 DNA: TGCGCCAGCAGCACACAGGGGGAGAGCACTGAAGCTTTCTTT

V gene: TRBV15
D gene: -
clone size: many
J gene: TRBJ2-5
CDR3 protein: CATSRGSTQYF
CDR3 DNA: TGTGCCACCAGCAGAGGGTCCACCCAGTACTTC

V gene: TRBV6-1
D gene: -
clone size: -
J gene: TRBJ2-7
CDR3 protein: CATRKLNEQYF
CDR3 DNA: TGTGCCACCAGGAAATTAAACGAGCAGTACTTC

V gene: TRBV7-3
D gene: -
clone size: -
J gene: TRBJ2-2
CDR3 protein: CASSVLGSTGELFF
CDR3 DNA: TGTGCCAGCAGCGTTCTAGGGTCCACCGGGGAGCTGTTTTTT

V gene: TRBV20-1
D gene: TRBD2
clone size: many
J gene: TRBJ2-1
CDR3 protein: CSASRTSGRGVYNEQFF
CDR3 DNA: TGCAGTGCTAGCCGTACTAGCGGGAGGGGGGTTTACAATGAGCAGTTCTTC

V gene: TRBV10-3
D gene: TRBD2
clone size: many
J gene: TRBJ2-1
CDR3 protein: CAISDSGSAGNEQFF
CDR3 DNA: TGTGCCATCAGTGATAGCGGGAGTGCTGGTAATGAGCAGTTCTTC

V gene: TRBV10-3
D gene: -
clone size: many
J gene: TRBJ1-1
CDR3 protein: CAISRTEQNTEAFF
CDR3 DNA: TGTGCCATCAGCCGGACAGAACAAAACACTGAAGCTTTCTTT

V gene: TRBV12-3/TRBV12-4
D gene: -
clone size: few
J gene: TRBJ2-4
CDR3 protein: CASSLFRAGAIIAKNIQYF
CDR3 DNA: TGTGCCAGCAGTTTGTTTCGGGCAGGGGCCATTATAGCCAAAAACATTCAGTACTTC

V gene: TRBV14
D gene: TRBD2
clone size: -
J gene: TRBJ2-7
CDR3 protein: CASSQGTSGRQIYEQYF
CDR3 DNA: TGTGCCAGCAGCCAAGGGACTAGCGGCCGCCAAATTTACGAGCAGTACTTC

V gene: TRBV10-3
D gene: -
clone size: -
J gene: TRBJ2-5
CDR3 protein: CAISESVLGGRKETQYF
CDR3 DNA: TGTGCCATCAGTGAGTCAGTATTGGGAGGAAGGAAAGAGACCCAGTACTTC

V gene: TRBV5-1
D gene: TRBD1
clone size: -
J gene: TRBJ2-7
CDR3 protein: CASSMLPGQDSYEQYF
CDR3 DNA: TGCGCCAGCAGCATGTTACCGGGACAGGACTCCTACGAGCAGTACTTC

V gene: TRBV19
D gene: -
clone size: few
J gene: TRBJ1-5
CDR3 protein: CASNPLPGGNQPQHF
CDR3 DNA: TGTGCCAGTAATCCGCTTCCCGGGGGCAATCAGCCCCAGCATTTT

V gene: TRBV11-2
D gene: -
clone size: many
J gene: TRBJ2-3
CDR3 protein: CASSLGPSTDTQYF
CDR3 DNA: TGTGCCAGCAGCCTCGGCCCTAGCACAGATACGCAGTATTTT

V gene: TRBV5-1
D gene: -
clone size: many
J gene: TRBJ1-1
CDR3 protein: CASMGHMNTEAFF
CDR3 DNA: TGCGCCAGCATGGGCCACATGAACACTGAAGCTTTCTTT

V gene: TRBV20-1
D gene: -
clone size: many
J gene: TRBJ2-3
CDR3 protein: CSAPLPDTQYF
CDR3 DNA: TGCAGTGCTCCCCTTCCAGATACGCAGTATTTT

V gene: TRBV13
D gene: TRBD2
clone size: many
J gene: TRBJ2-1
CDR3 protein: CASKKLAGGPNEQFF
CDR3 DNA: TGTGCCAGCAAAAAACTAGCGGGAGGGCCCAATGAGCAGTTCTTC

V gene: TRBV2
D gene: TRBD1
clone size: many
J gene: TRBJ1-1
CDR3 protein: CASSDRGRAEAFF
CDR3 DNA: TGTGCCAGCAGTGACAGGGGGCGCGCTGAAGCTTTCTTT

V gene: TRBV28
D gene: TRBD1
clone size: few
J gene: TRBJ1-5
CDR3 protein: CASSDRVSNQPRHF
CDR3 DNA: TGTGCCAGCAGTGACAGGGTTAGCAATCAGCCCCGGCATTTT

V gene: TRBV7-9
D gene: TRBD2
clone size: few
J gene: TRBJ2-3
CDR3 protein: CASSKISAREFPDTQYF
CDR3 DNA: TGTGCCAGCAGCAAGATATCGGCGCGGGAGTTTCCAGATACGCAGTATTTT

V gene: TRBV28
D gene: -
clone size: -
J gene: TRBJ2-5
CDR3 protein: CASRVGGEETQYF
CDR3 DNA: TGTGCCAGCAGGGTTGGGGGAGAAGAGACCCAGTACTTC

V gene: TRBV18
D gene: TRBD2
clone size: many
J gene: TRBJ2-7
CDR3 protein: CASSREAGVGEQYF
CDR3 DNA: TGTGCCAGCTCCCGGGAAGCGGGAGTCGGGGAGCAGTACTTC

V gene: TRBV7-6
D gene: TRBD2
clone size: -
J gene: TRBJ2-1
CDR3 protein: CASSRLFRASGSSNEQFF
CDR3 DNA: TGTGCCAGCAGCCGGCTATTTAGGGCTAGCGGGAGTTCCAATGAGCAGTTCTTC

V gene: TRBV6-2/TRBV6-3
D gene: TRBD2
clone size: -
J gene: TRBJ2-7
CDR3 protein: CASSDYLAGGGSYEQYF
CDR3 DNA: TGTGCCAGCAGTGACTATTTAGCGGGAGGAGGTTCCTACGAGCAGTACTTC

V gene: TRBV20-1
D gene: TRBD1
clone size: many
J gene: TRBJ1-5
CDR3 protein: CSARGQGGQPQHF
CDR3 DNA: TGCAGTGCTAGGGGACAGGGGGGGCAGCCCCAGCATTTT

V gene: TRBV18
D gene: -
clone size: many
J gene: TRBJ1-1
CDR3 protein: CASSPYFPGNTEAFF
CDR3 DNA: TGTGCCAGCTCACCTTACTTTCCGGGGAACACTGAAGCTTTCTTT

V gene: TRBV5-6
D gene: -
clone size: many
J gene: TRBJ1-5
CDR3 protein: CASSLGNNQPQHF
CDR3 DNA: TGTGCCAGCAGCTTGGGGAACAATCAGCCCCAGCATTTT

V gene: TRBV7-2
D gene: TRBD2
clone size: few
J gene: TRBJ2-2
CDR3 protein: CASSLVFLAATGELFF
CDR3 DNA: TGTGCCAGCAGCTTAGTATTCCTAGCGGCTACCGGGGAGCTGTTTTTT

V gene: TRBV2
D gene: -
clone size: many
J gene: TRBJ2-1
CDR3 protein: CARGTFEDNEQFF
CDR3 DNA: TGTGCCAGGGGGACATTTGAAGACAATGAGCAGTTCTTC

V gene: TRBV10-3
D gene: TRBD1
clone size: -
J gene: TRBJ2-7
CDR3 protein: CTISRQGRYEQYF
CDR3 DNA: TGTACCATCAGCCGACAGGGGAGGTACGAGCAGTACTTC

V gene: TRBV19
D gene: -
clone size: few
J gene: TRBJ2-3
CDR3 protein: CASSIGVAGPSTDTQYF
CDR3 DNA: TGTGCCAGTAGTATTGGGGTCGCGGGTCCTAGCACAGATACGCAGTATTTT

V gene: TRBV5-1
D gene: TRBD1
clone size: -
J gene: TRBJ1-6
CDR3 protein: CASSRGTANSYNSPLHF
CDR3 DNA: TGCGCCAGCAGCCGTGGGACAGCAAACTCCTATAATTCACCCCTCCACTTT

V gene: TRBV6-1
D gene: -
clone size: many
J gene: TRBJ2-7
CDR3 protein: CASNPTGGAYEQYF
CDR3 DNA: TGTGCCAGCAACCCTACAGGGGGGGCCTACGAGCAGTACTTC